Presented here are 17 T cell receptor beta chains from one specimen sequenced in a study of T cell responses to AZD1222 COVID-19 vaccine. Only in-frame clones appear in the TCRdb table, and some are missing; sequencing was by immunoSEQ multiplex PCR. The profile shows roughly 160,000 clones, 85% to 95% of them singletons. This specimen consisted of peripheral blood, obtained on day 0 of AZD1222 vaccination. The receptors stem from an adult in good health.

This clone is a singleton in its sample. The chain combines TRBV4-1 with TRBJ2-3, with D unresolved. Trimming removed 8 bases from V and 4 bases from J, with 16 bases in between. The germline CDR1 and CDR2 sequences are MGHRA and YSYEKL. The CDR3 is 14 amino acids. For the CDR3, the DNA is TGCGCCAGCGCACCGATTCGGAGCCCAGATACGCAGTATTTT. Translating gives CASAPIRSPDTQYF.

The genes are TRBV7-2 and TRBJ2-7, with 7 bases identical to TRBD1. V trimming: 5 bases; J trimming: 1 base; junction bases outside the gene matches: 2. The CDR3 loop spans 13 amino acids. Germline loops: CDR1 SGHTA, CDR2 FQGNSA. The CDR3 DNA sequence: TGTGCCAGCAGCACACAGGGGTCCTACGAGCAGTACTTC. Amino acids: CASSTQGSYEQYF.

The genes are TRBV4-3 and TRBJ2-4; D may be TRBD1 (6 bases). Germline CDR1 is LGHNA and CDR2 is YSLEER. The CDR3 contains 17 residues. Trimming removed 0 bases from V and 1 base from J, with 13 bases in between. CDR3 sequence (DNA): TGCGCCAGCAGCCAAGATCGGTGGCAGGGGGCCAAAAACATTCAGTACTTC. Its protein product is CASSQDRWQGAKNIQYF.

The CDR3 coding sequence is TGTGCCAGCAGCTCCGGCTATCAGAACACTGAAGCTTTCTTT. This gives the protein CASSSGYQNTEAFF. The rearrangement joins TRBV5-6 to TRBJ1-1, with D hard to call. The length of the CDR3 is 14 residues. Trimming left V 3 bases short and J 1 base short, with 10 bases between. CDR1 is SGHDT and CDR2 is YYEEEE in the germline V gene. The full variable domain, with the rest looked up from reference TRBV5-6 and TRBJ1-1, is DAGVTQSPTHLIKTRGQQVTLRCSPKSGHDTVSWYQQALGQGPQFIFQYYEEEERQRGNFPDRFSGHQFPNYSSELNVNALLLGDSALYLCASSSGYQNTEAFFGQGTRLTVV.

This clone was seen only once. J is TRBJ2-7 and V is TRBV6-5, with D possibly matching TRBD2 (5 bases). The V end lost 6 bases, the J end lost 3 bases, and 15 bases lay between the germline ends. The length of the CDR3 is 14 residues. Germline V lookup: CDR1 MNHEY, CDR2 SVGAGI. CDR3 coding DNA: TGTGCCAGCAGCCCCACCCGGGGTCACTACGAGCAGTACTTC. Protein: CASSPTRGHYEQYF.

The chain is built from TRBV10-3 and TRBJ1-3; no definite D call. V lost 4 bases, J lost 4 bases, and 14 bases lay in between. The CDR3 has 15 amino acids. Germline assignment: CDR1 ENHRY and CDR2 SYGVKD. CDR3 in amino acids: CAISVGPTRGNTIYF. CDR3 in DNA: TGTGCCATCAGTGTGGGCCCCACTCGCGGAAACACCATATATTTT.

The V gene is TRBV10-1, the J gene TRBJ1-3; a weak D match, TRBD1 (5 bases). Between the trimmed V and J ends, which lost 8 bases and 3 bases, there was a span of 17 bases. Germline V gene sequence: CDR1 WNHNN, CDR2 SYGVQD (reference sequence). The CDR3 has 15 residues. CDR3 region: CASGPGTGIGNTIYF. In nucleotides, the CDR3 is TGCGCCAGCGGACCCGGGACCGGAATTGGAAACACCATATATTTT.

The J gene is TRBJ1-3, the V gene TRBV6-5; D is undetermined. The germline V and J ends were trimmed by 6 bases and 0 bases, with 12 bases remaining between them. CDR1 is MNHEY, CDR2 SVGAGI, per germline. The CDR3 covers 15 residues. CDR3 nucleotide sequence: TGTGCCAGCAGAAGGACCGCAGCCTCTGGAAACACCATATATTTT. The encoded protein is CASRRTAASGNTIYF.

The chain joins TRBV27 to TRBJ2-7, with 9 positions matching TRBD1. CDR1 and CDR2 (germline): MNHEY, SMNVEV (reference sequence). Trimming cost V 6 bases and J 0 bases; bases outside gene matches: 3. The CDR3 totals 14 residues. The CDR3 is CASRGTGSSYEQYF. DNA of the CDR3: TGTGCCAGCAGGGGGACAGGGTCCTCCTACGAGCAGTACTTC.

The gene calls are TRBV27 and TRBJ2-7; 12 bases match TRBD2. The trim removed 5 bases at V and 3 bases at J, leaving 5 bases unmatched. Germline V CDR1 and CDR2: MNHEY, SMNVEV (reference sequence). CDR3 size: 15 residues. CDR3 sequence reads: CASSGRTSGDYEQYF. DNA for the CDR3: TGTGCCAGCAGTGGTAGGACTAGCGGGGACTACGAGCAGTACTTC.

The gene calls are TRBV21-1 and TRBJ1-6; the D call in the table, TRBD1, was not verified against the DNA. TRBV21-1 is a documented pseudogene. This CDR3 has 16 residues. The CDR3 is CASLWDRTVYNSPLHF. The CDR3 bases are TGTGCCAGCCTTTGGGACAGGACCGTATATAATTCACCCCTCCACTTT.

The chain joins TRBV28 to TRBJ1-5, with TRBD1 matching over 9 bases. Trimming removed 5 bases from V and 1 base from J; junction bases left unmatched: 6. Germline V gene sequence: CDR1 MDHEN, CDR2 SYDVKM. CDR3 length: 16 residues. The CDR3 protein is CASSRTGGASNQPQHF. In DNA form, the CDR3 reads TGTGCCAGCAGTAGAACAGGGGGCGCGAGCAATCAGCCCCAGCATTTT. The whole variable domain, filled in from reference TRBV28 and TRBJ1-5, reads DVKVTQSSRYLVKRTGEKVFLECVQDMDHENMFWYRQDPGLGLRLIYFSYDVKMKEKGDIPEGYSVSREKKERFSLILESASTNQTSMYLCASSRTGGASNQPQHFGDGTRLSIL.

This chain connects TRBV28 to TRBJ1-4; weak D call: TRBD1 (5 bases). The CDR3 extends over 15 amino acids. V was cut by 6 bases and J by 8 bases, with 19 bases left in between. The V gene's germline CDR1 is MDHEN and CDR2 SYDVKM. The CDR3 protein is CASSPTLGDREKLFF. In nucleotides, the CDR3 is TGTGCCAGCAGCCCAACTTTGGGGGATCGGGAAAAACTGTTTTTT.

The rearrangement links TRBV5-1 to TRBJ1-1, with D possibly TRBD1 on 5 matching bases. Trimming removed 0 bases at V and 7 bases at J, with 10 bases between. CDR1 SGHRS and CDR2 YFSETQ come from the germline V gene. This CDR3 is built from 13 residues. The CDR3 sequence: CASSLDRGVEAFF. The CDR3 DNA reads TGCGCCAGCAGCTTGGATCGAGGGGTTGAAGCTTTCTTT.

V gene TRBV6-5 combines with J gene TRBJ2-7; tentatively, D is TRBD2 (5 bases). Per germline, CDR1 MNHEY and CDR2 SVGAGI. The CDR3 loop spans 13 amino acids. Trimming stripped 2 bases from V and 2 bases from J, with 7 bases between. CDR3 DNA sequence: TGTGCCAGCAGTTACGAGGGAGCCTACGAGCAGTACTTC. It is translated as CASSYEGAYEQYF.

This clone came up once. This chain connects TRBV5-1 to TRBJ1-6; 7 nucleotides match TRBD1. The CDR3 is 15 amino acids. Germline CDR1 SGHRS, CDR2 YFSETQ. Losses at the gene ends were 1 base for V and 5 bases for J; bases not matched to a gene: 3. The CDR3 sequence: CASSLTGVDNSPLHF. Written as DNA, the CDR3 is TGCGCCAGCAGCTTGACAGGGGTGGATAATTCACCCCTCCACTTT. The full variable domain, in which reference TRBV5-1 and TRBJ1-6 provide the parts outside the CDR3, is KAGVTQTPRYLIKTRGQQVTLSCSPISGHRSVSWYQQTPGQGLQFLFEYFSETQRNKGNFPGRFSGRQFSNSRSEMNVSTLELGDSALYLCASSLTGVDNSPLHFGNGTRLTVT.

This chain uses TRBV9 with TRBJ2-1; D is perhaps TRBD2 (6 bases). The germline gives CDR1 SGDLS, CDR2 YYNGEE. The CDR3 has 14 residues. V was cut by 1 base and J by 3 bases, with 8 bases left in between. The CDR3 sequence is CASSVHGSYNEQFF. The CDR3 DNA follows: TGTGCCAGCAGCGTACACGGGAGCTACAATGAGCAGTTCTTC.